This TCR beta chain comes out of a study of OX40 agonist ivuxolimab in advanced cancers. Whole-study context: The study enrolled dose-escalation patients with hepatocellular carcinoma, melanoma, renal cell or head and neck cancer.

Profiling relied on immunoSEQ multiplex PCR, and the TCRdb table lists in-frame clones only, not all of them. This sample carries tens of thousands of clones, around four fifths of them seen once, and the ten largest clones take approximately 1.6%. The V gene's germline CDR1 is MDHEN and CDR2 SYDVKM. CDR3 size: 13 residues. V was shortened by 7 bases and J by 6 bases, with 10 bases between the two germline ends. The clonotype originates from an adult with an advanced solid tumor such as melanoma, head and neck, liver or kidney cancer. The material sequenced was CD4+ or CD8+ T cells sorted from blood, taken in a trial of the OX40 agonist ivuxolimab. This chain joins TRBV28 and TRBJ1-6, with unresolved D. The CDR3 loop is CASMSEGNSPLHF. CDR3 nucleotides: TGTGCCAGCATGTCTGAGGGTAATTCACCCCTCCACTTT.